These 2 T cell receptor beta chains originate from one sample sequenced in a study of T-cell reconstitution after alpha-beta-depleted transplantation in children. A library of TCRbeta sequences, prepared with unique molecular identifiers, was generated. One entry per CDR3 protein results from TCRdb running MiXCR on the PCR reads. The data show hundreds of thousands of distinct CDR3 sequences, roughly 17% seen once. Sequenced material: PBMCs from the stem cell graft donor, taken from the stem cell graft. Source of these receptors: a human donor who donated a stem cell graft to a child with acute myeloid leukemia.

This clonotype has at least ten counts. The chain has TRBV7-2 and TRBJ1-6, with D tentatively TRBD1 (6 bases). V was clipped by 4 bases and J by 9 bases, with 22 bases between them. This CDR3 has 17 amino acids. The germline V gene encodes CDR1 SGHTA and CDR2 FQGNSA. This chain's CDR3 is CASSSKNRVLRSSPLHF. CDR3 in DNA: TGTGCCAGCAGCTCTAAAAACAGGGTGCTGCGTTCTTCACCCCTCCACTTT.

This clonotype was detected ten times or more. The chain uses TRBV20-1 and TRBJ2-3; tentative D call: TRBD1 (6 bases). CDR3 length: 13 residues. Trimming took 3 bases from V and 0 from J, leaving 7 bases between them. Germline CDR1 DFQATT, CDR2 SNEGSKA (reference sequence). The CDR3 bases are TGCAGTGCTAGGGACAGCAGCACAGATACGCAGTATTTT. Translated, it gives CSARDSSTDTQYF.